The 27 T cell receptor beta chains given below trace back to one sample, sequenced in a study of cytomegalovirus exposure and HLA in healthy donors. Primers: 60 Vbeta forward and 13 Jbeta reverse. Sequencing was performed with immunoSEQ multiplex PCR; in TCRdb, only in-frame clones are kept and a portion is missing. The sample shows roughly 120,000 clones, 75% to 85% of them seen only once. The specimen was PBMCs. These receptors all stem from a man aged 25-45 years in good health and CMV-seronegative.

V is TRBV5-4 and J is TRBJ2-3; possible D gene TRBD2, 6 bases. V was cut by 7 bases and J by 4 bases, with 10 bases left in between. CDR1 and CDR2 (germline): SGHNT, YYREEE (reference sequence). The CDR3 consists of 12 residues. The CDR3 here is CASGGWADTQYF. In DNA form, the CDR3 reads TGTGCCAGCGGGGGGTGGGCAGATACGCAGTATTTT.

This sequence joins TRBV9 and TRBJ2-7, with 8 bases matching TRBD1. Germline V lookup: CDR1 SGDLS, CDR2 YYNGEE. Losses at the gene ends were 5 bases for V and 2 bases for J; bases not matched to a gene: 18. The CDR3 spans 18 residues. DNA of the CDR3: TGTGCCAGCAGAATCTATGTGGGAGGACCAGGGGGCCCCTACGAGCAGTACTTC. Translated: CASRIYVGGPGGPYEQYF.

The chain has TRBV4-3 and TRBJ2-1, with 12 nucleotides matching TRBD2. V was pared by 1 base and J by 9 bases, with 4 bases of the junction left unmatched. Per germline, CDR1 LGHNA and CDR2 YSLEER. There are 15 residues in the CDR3. For the CDR3, the DNA is TGCGCCAGCAGCCAAGGCCTAGCGGGAGGGGGTGAGCAGTTCTTC. It translates to CASSQGLAGGGEQFF.

V is TRBV28 and J is TRBJ1-1, with 7 bases matching TRBD1. This CDR3 spans 14 amino acids. The V gene's germline CDR1 is MDHEN and CDR2 SYDVKM. The V segment lost 7 bases and the J segment 5 bases; nucleotides outside the gene matches: 10. CDR3 nucleotides: TGTGCCAGCATGACGAGACAGGGAAGGACTGAAGCTTTCTTT. Residues: CASMTRQGRTEAFF.

This clone has a handful of counts. The chain joins TRBV7-9 to TRBJ2-7, with 7 nucleotides matching TRBD1. Per the germline V gene, CDR1 is SEHNR and CDR2 is FQNEAQ (reference sequence). This CDR3 is 12 amino acids long. V shed 8 bases, J shed 3 bases, and the junction held 4 bases outside the gene matches. This chain's CDR3 is CASGDRHYEQYF. In DNA, the CDR3 is TGTGCCAGCGGGGACAGACACTACGAGCAGTACTTC.

This chain links TRBV5-1 with TRBJ2-2, with D tentatively TRBD2 (6 bases). This CDR3 is built from 16 residues. Germline lookup yields CDR1 SGHRS and CDR2 YFSETQ. V lost 4 bases and J lost 1, with 14 bases in between. This CDR3 reads CASSLTYSGNTGELFF. The DNA for the CDR3 is TGCGCCAGCAGCCTTACATATAGCGGGAACACCGGGGAGCTGTTTTTT.

V gene TRBV5-1 combines with J gene TRBJ2-3, with a tentative D call TRBD1 (7 bases). CDR3 length: 15 amino acids. CDR1 SGHRS and CDR2 YFSETQ come from the germline V gene. Trimming took 4 bases from V and 0 from J, leaving 12 bases between them. CDR3 in amino acids: CASSTQGTSTDTQYF. CDR3 nucleotide sequence: TGCGCCAGCAGCACACAGGGGACTAGCACAGATACGCAGTATTTT.

The chain has TRBV4-1 and TRBJ1-5, with D possibly being TRBD1 (5 bases). The germline V gene has CDR1 MGHRA and CDR2 YSYEKL. The ends were cut back, 1 base at V and 3 bases at J, with 19 bases in the middle. The CDR3 has 18 amino acids. This CDR3 reads CASSQAVIFRGYNQPQHF. The DNA of the CDR3 is TGCGCCAGCAGCCAAGCGGTTATTTTTCGGGGGTACAATCAGCCCCAGCATTTT.

A remark on this clone: One end of the junction does not line up with germline, which may come from a read error. CDR3 sequence reads: CASSYFLGAMDGYPF. Here the CDR3 DNA reads TGTGCCAGCAGTTACTTTCTGGGGGCTATGGATGGCTACCCCTTC. The chain is built from TRBV6-5 and TRBJ1-2, with D perhaps matching TRBD1 (6 bases). Germline V lookup: CDR1 MNHEY, CDR2 SVGAGI. The CDR3 has 15 residues.

J is TRBJ2-7 and V is TRBV27, with 8 nucleotides matching TRBD2. In germline, CDR1 is MNHEY, CDR2 SMNVEV (reference sequence). J was trimmed by 3 bases and V by 4 bases; bases with no gene match: 8. CDR3 size: 15 residues. The CDR3, as DNA: TGTGCCAGCAGTTCAAGGAGCGGGAGTCTCTACGAGCAGTACTTC. Translation: CASSSRSGSLYEQYF.

This clone was counted a few times. The chain is built from TRBV10-3 and TRBJ2-1; maybe TRBD1 (5 bases). Germline V gene lookup returns CDR1 ENHRY and CDR2 SYGVKD. The V gene lost 6 bases and the J gene lost 6 bases, with 12 bases spanning the gap. There are 13 residues in the CDR3. CDR3 bases: TGTGCCATCAGCGAGACAGCTTCCAATGAGCAGTTCTTC. Its translation is CAISETASNEQFF.

J is TRBJ2-3 and V is TRBV5-8; D is undetermined. This CDR3 is built from 15 residues. CDR1 is SGHTS, CDR2 YDEGEE, per germline. V was clipped by 0 bases and J by 5 bases, with 13 bases between them. DNA for the CDR3: TGTGCCAGCAGCTTGGCTTTAGTCTTCCGAGATACGCAGTATTTT. This codes for CASSLALVFRDTQYF.

This chain connects TRBV4-3 to TRBJ2-5; 14 nucleotides align to TRBD2. The end of the DNA is better explained by TRBJ2-7, so the J call may be wrong. The CDR3 is 16 amino acids. Germline values: CDR1 LGHNA, CDR2 YSLEER. The CDR3 DNA reads as TGCGCCAGCAGCCAACGAAGGACTAGCGGGAGGTACGAGCAGTACTTC. Protein: CASSQRRTSGRYEQYF.

V gene TRBV28 combines with J gene TRBJ1-2; D is possibly TRBD1 (5 bases). The CDR3 loop spans 16 amino acids. Trimming took off 4 bases at V and 0 bases at J, with 15 bases between the two ends. Germline loops: CDR1 MDHEN, CDR2 SYDVKM. The CDR3, as DNA: TGTGCCAGCAGTTGGTTACTCGACAGAGCTAACTATGGCTACACCTTC. It translates to CASSWLLDRANYGYTF.

The chain has TRBV10-3 and TRBJ1-3, with D perhaps matching TRBD1 (6 bases). Germline V gene sequence: CDR1 ENHRY, CDR2 SYGVKD. V lost 6 bases to trimming and J lost 0 bases, with 9 bases between them. This CDR3 is built from 14 residues. CDR3 in amino acids: CAISRDISGNTIYF. The CDR3 region has the DNA TGTGCCATCAGCCGGGACATCTCTGGAAACACCATATATTTT.

In this sample, this clone turned up a few times. The CDR3 spells CATKTGSMNTEAFF. The DNA for the CDR3 is TGTGCCACCAAAACAGGGAGCATGAACACTGAAGCTTTCTTT. The gene calls are TRBV6-5 and TRBJ1-1, with D possibly TRBD1 on 6 matching bases. The CDR3 has 14 residues. Per germline, CDR1 MNHEY and CDR2 SVGAGI. Trimming stripped 10 bases from V and 0 bases from J, with 15 bases between.

This clone was recorded once. The chain joins TRBV7-3 to TRBJ2-2; D is unclear. CDR1 is SGHTA and CDR2 is FQGTGA in the germline V gene. The CDR3 sequence is 15 residues long. Trimming cost V 4 bases and J 4 bases, with 13 bases left between them. CDR3 sequence reads: CASSSDNRVTGELFF. Here the CDR3 DNA reads TGTGCCAGCAGCTCTGACAACCGAGTCACCGGGGAGCTGTTTTTT.

The chain carries TRBV19 and TRBJ1-1; 8 positions agree with TRBD1. V trimming: 7 bases; J trimming: 4 bases; junction bases outside the gene matches: 8. The CDR3 covers 14 residues. Germline V CDR1 and CDR2: LNHDA, SQIVND (reference sequence). CDR3 region: CASTRRTGSTEAFF. DNA for the CDR3: TGTGCCAGTACAAGGAGGACAGGGTCCACTGAAGCTTTCTTT.

V is TRBV2 and J is TRBJ2-5, with TRBD1 as a possible D gene (6 bases). This CDR3 comprises 16 residues. V was cut by 0 bases and J by 0 bases, with 11 bases left in between. In germline, CDR1 is SNHLY, CDR2 FYNNEI. This CDR3 reads CASSEARGTYQETQYF. CDR3 DNA sequence: TGTGCCAGCAGTGAAGCGCGAGGGACATACCAAGAGACCCAGTACTTC.

J is TRBJ2-3 and V is TRBV12-5; 7 nucleotides align to TRBD1. Germline CDR1 is LGHNT and CDR2 is FRNRAP. This CDR3 is built from 15 residues. Trimming cost V 1 base and J 4 bases; bases outside gene matches: 5. As DNA, the CDR3 is TGTGCTAGTGGTTTGGGAGGGGGCAAGGCAGATACGCAGTATTTT. This codes for CASGLGGGKADTQYF.

This clone was recorded a few times. The gene calls are TRBV6-5 and TRBJ1-6, with 9 nucleotides matching TRBD1. CDR1 is MNHEY, CDR2 SVGAGI, per germline. After removal of 4 bases from V and 7 bases from J, the junction contained 5 bases not matched to a gene. This CDR3 has 15 amino acids. The CDR3 DNA reads TGTGCCAGCAGTTTCCCGACAGGGGGGAATTCACCCCTCCACTTT. It encodes CASSFPTGGNSPLHF.

The chain employs TRBV5-6 and TRBJ1-5; TRBD1 is a possible D gene (6 bases). The CDR3 has 14 amino acids. V lost 4 bases and J 3 bases, leaving 11 bases between the germline ends. Per the germline V gene, CDR1 is SGHDT and CDR2 is YYEEEE. The chain's CDR3 is CASSQDSSNQPQHF. In DNA, the CDR3 is TGTGCCAGCAGCCAGGACAGTTCCAATCAGCCCCAGCATTTT.

The chain uses TRBV19 and TRBJ2-3, with 15 nucleotides matching TRBD2. The CDR3 spans 15 residues. The ends lost 4 bases at V and 4 bases at J; junction bases unmatched: 0. The germline V gene encodes CDR1 LNHDA and CDR2 SQIVND (reference sequence). The CDR3 DNA reads as TGTGCCAGTAGTAGGACTAGCGGGAGGGCAGATACGCAGTATTTT. It codes for CASSRTSGRADTQYF. Full variable domain (outside the CDR3, taken from reference TRBV19 and TRBJ2-3): DGGITQSPKYLFRKEGQNVTLSCEQNLNHDAMYWYRQDPGQGLRLIYYSQIVNDFQKGDIAEGYSVSREKKESFPLTVTSAQKNPTAFYLCASSRTSGRADTQYFGPGTRLTVL.

This chain connects TRBV5-1 to TRBJ2-3; perhaps TRBD1 as D (5 bases). Germline lookup yields CDR1 SGHRS and CDR2 YFSETQ. V gave up 3 bases and J gave up 5 bases, with 13 bases separating them. The CDR3 consists of 14 residues. The CDR3 here is CASSSRGTGDTQYF. The CDR3 DNA follows: TGCGCCAGCAGCTCGCGAGGTACAGGAGATACGCAGTATTTT.

The V gene is TRBV5-4, the J gene TRBJ2-1, with TRBD2 matching 8 bases. The CDR3 spans 15 residues. Germline V lookup: CDR1 SGHNT, CDR2 YYREEE (reference sequence). The V and J ends lost 3 bases and 5 bases, in that order; junction bases with no gene match: 7. This chain's CDR3 is CASSSPPGGDNEQFF. In DNA, the CDR3 is TGTGCCAGCAGCTCCCCCCCCGGGGGGGACAATGAGCAGTTCTTC.

V usage is TRBV29-1 and J usage is TRBJ2-2; 8 bases are shared with TRBD2. Germline loops: CDR1 SQVTM, CDR2 ANQGSEA. V lost 6 bases and J lost 7; bases outside the gene matches: 13. The CDR3 extends over 15 amino acids. For the CDR3, the DNA is TGCAGCGTCGCTCGGGAGGGGGGCTTGGGCGGGGAGCTGTTTTTT. Amino acid sequence: CSVAREGGLGGELFF.

The V gene is TRBV18, the J gene TRBJ1-1, with 9 bases identical to TRBD1. The CDR3 extends over 17 amino acids. Germline lookup yields CDR1 KGHSH and CDR2 LQKENI. After removal of 3 bases from V and 0 bases from J, the junction contained 8 bases not matched to a gene. CDR3 loop: CASSPGQGVGMNTEAFF. In nucleotides, the CDR3 is TGTGCCAGCTCACCGGGACAGGGTGTAGGAATGAACACTGAAGCTTTCTTT.